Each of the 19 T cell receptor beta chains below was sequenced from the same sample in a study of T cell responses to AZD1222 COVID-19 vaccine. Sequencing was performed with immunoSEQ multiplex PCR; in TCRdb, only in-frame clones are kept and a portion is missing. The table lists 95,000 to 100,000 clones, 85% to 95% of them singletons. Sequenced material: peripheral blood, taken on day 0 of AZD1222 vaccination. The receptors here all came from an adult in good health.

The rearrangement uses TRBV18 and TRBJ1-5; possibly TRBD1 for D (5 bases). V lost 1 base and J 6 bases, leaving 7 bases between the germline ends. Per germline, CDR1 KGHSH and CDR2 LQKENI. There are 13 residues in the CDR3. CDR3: CASSPRGSQPQHF. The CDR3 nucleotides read TGTGCCAGCTCACCACGGGGGAGTCAGCCCCAGCATTTT.

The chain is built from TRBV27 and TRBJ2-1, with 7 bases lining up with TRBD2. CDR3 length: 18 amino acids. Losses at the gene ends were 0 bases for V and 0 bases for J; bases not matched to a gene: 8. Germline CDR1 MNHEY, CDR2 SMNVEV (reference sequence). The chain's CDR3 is CASSLSTLAASSYNEQFF. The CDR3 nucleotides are TGTGCCAGCAGTTTATCCACCCTAGCGGCGAGCTCCTACAATGAGCAGTTCTTC.

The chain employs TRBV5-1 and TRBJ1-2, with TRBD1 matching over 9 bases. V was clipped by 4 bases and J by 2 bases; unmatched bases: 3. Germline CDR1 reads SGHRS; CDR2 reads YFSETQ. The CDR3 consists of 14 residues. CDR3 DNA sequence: TGCGCCAGCAGCCACGGGACAGGGAACTATGGCTACACCTTC. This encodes CASSHGTGNYGYTF.

CDR3 residues: CSAGRDYGYTF. The CDR3 nucleotides are TGCAGTGCGGGCAGGGACTATGGCTACACCTTC. The chain joins TRBV20-1 to TRBJ1-2; D is possibly TRBD1 (5 bases). The V end was cut by 6 bases, the J end by 3 bases, with 8 bases between. Germline V gene lookup returns CDR1 DFQATT and CDR2 SNEGSKA (reference sequence). This CDR3 region has 11 residues.

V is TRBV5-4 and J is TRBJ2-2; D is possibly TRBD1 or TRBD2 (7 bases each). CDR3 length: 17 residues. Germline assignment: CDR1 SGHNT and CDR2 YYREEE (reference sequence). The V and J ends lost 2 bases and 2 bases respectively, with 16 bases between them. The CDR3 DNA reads TGTGCCAGCAGCTTTCCCAGGGGGGGATCCAACACCGGGGAGCTGTTTTTT. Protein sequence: CASSFPRGGSNTGELFF.

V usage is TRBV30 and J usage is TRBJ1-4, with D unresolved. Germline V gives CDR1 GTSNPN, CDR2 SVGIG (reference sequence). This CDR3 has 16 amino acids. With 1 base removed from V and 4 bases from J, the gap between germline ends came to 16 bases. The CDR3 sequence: CAWSGYRDRDNEKLFF. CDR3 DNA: TGTGCCTGGAGTGGATATAGGGATCGTGATAATGAAAAACTGTTTTTT.

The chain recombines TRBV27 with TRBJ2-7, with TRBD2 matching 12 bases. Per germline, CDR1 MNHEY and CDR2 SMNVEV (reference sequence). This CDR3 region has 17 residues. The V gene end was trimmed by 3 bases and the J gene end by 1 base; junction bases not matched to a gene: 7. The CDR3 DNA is TGTGCCAGCAGTTTGTCCCAGACTAGCGGGGGTTCCTACGAGCAGTACTTC. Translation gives CASSLSQTSGGSYEQYF.

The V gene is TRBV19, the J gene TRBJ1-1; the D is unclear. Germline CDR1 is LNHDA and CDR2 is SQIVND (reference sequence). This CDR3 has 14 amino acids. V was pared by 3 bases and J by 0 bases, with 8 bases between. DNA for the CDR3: TGTGCCAGTAGTATCGGGAAGTTGAACACTGAAGCTTTCTTT. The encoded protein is CASSIGKLNTEAFF.

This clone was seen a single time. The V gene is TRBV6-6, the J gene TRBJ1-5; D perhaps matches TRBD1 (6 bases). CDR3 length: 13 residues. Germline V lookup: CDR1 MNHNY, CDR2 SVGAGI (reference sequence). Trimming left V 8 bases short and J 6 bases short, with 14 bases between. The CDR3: CASRTGAAQPQHF. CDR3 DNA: TGTGCCAGCCGAACGGGGGCGGCTCAGCCCCAGCATTTT.

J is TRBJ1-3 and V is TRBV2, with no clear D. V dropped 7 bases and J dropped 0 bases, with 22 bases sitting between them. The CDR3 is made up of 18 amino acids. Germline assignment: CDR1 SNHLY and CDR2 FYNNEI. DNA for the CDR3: TGTGCCAGCAATACTCGCTTATTAGGACCCATCTCTGGAAACACCATATATTTT. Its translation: CASNTRLLGPISGNTIYF.

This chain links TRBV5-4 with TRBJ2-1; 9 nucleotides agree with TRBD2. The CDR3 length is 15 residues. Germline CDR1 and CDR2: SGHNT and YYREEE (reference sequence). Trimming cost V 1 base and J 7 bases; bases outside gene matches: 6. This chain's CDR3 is CASSLRTSGPNEQFF. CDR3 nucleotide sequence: TGTGCCAGCAGCTTGAGAACTAGCGGGCCTAATGAGCAGTTCTTC. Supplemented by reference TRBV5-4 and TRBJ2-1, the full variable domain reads ETGVTQSPTHLIKTRGQQVTLRCSSQSGHNTVSWYQQALGQGPQFIFQYYREEENGRGNFPPRFSGLQFPNYSSELNVNALELDDSALYLCASSLRTSGPNEQFFGPGTRLTVL.

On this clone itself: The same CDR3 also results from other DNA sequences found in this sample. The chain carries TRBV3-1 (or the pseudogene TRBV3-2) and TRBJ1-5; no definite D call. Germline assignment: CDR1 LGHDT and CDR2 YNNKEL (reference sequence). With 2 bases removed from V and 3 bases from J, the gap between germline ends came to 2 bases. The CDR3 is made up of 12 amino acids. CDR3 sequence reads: CASSQNNQPQHF. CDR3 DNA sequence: TGTGCCAGCAGCCAAAACAATCAGCCCCAGCATTTT.

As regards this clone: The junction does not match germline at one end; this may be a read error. Here the CDR3 DNA reads TGTGCCAGCGCCCCCCTAGGTGGACAGGGAAGGTCCGATGACTTC. Its protein product is CASAPLGGQGRSDDF. The chain is built from TRBV13 and TRBJ2-5; 8 bases are a match to TRBD1. CDR1 PRHDT and CDR2 FYEKMQ come from the germline V gene (reference sequence). The CDR3 extends over 15 amino acids.

The CDR3 here is CAWSTGGLGTQYF. In nucleotides, the CDR3 is TGTGCCTGGTCAACAGGGGGTCTCGGGACCCAGTACTTC. The chain recombines TRBV30 with TRBJ2-5; TRBD1 agrees at 8 bases. Germline-derived CDR1 and CDR2 are GTSNPN and SVGIG (reference sequence). The ends lost 5 bases at V and 7 bases at J; junction bases unmatched: 9. The CDR3 contains 13 residues.

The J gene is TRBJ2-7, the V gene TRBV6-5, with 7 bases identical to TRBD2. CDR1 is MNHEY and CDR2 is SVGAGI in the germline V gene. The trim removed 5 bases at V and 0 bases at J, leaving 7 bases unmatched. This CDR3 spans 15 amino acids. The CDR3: CASSTRLAGSYEQYF. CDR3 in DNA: TGTGCCAGCAGTACCCGACTAGCTGGCTCCTACGAGCAGTACTTC.

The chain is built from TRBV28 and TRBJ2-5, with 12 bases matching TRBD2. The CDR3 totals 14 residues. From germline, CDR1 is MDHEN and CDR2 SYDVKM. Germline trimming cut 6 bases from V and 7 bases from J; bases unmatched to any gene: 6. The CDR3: CASSRLAGVGTQYF. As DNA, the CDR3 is TGTGCCAGCAGCCGACTAGCGGGAGTGGGGACCCAGTACTTC. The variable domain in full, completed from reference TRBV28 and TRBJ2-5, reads DVKVTQSSRYLVKRTGEKVFLECVQDMDHENMFWYRQDPGLGLRLIYFSYDVKMKEKGDIPEGYSVSREKKERFSLILESASTNQTSMYLCASSRLAGVGTQYFGPGTRLLVL.

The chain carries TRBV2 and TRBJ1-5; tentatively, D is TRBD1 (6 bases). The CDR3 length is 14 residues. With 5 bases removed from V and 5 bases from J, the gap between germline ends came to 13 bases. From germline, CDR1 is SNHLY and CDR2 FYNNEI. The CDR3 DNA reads TGTGCCAGCAGTACCGGGACATTTTATCAGCCCCAGCATTTT. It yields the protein CASSTGTFYQPQHF.

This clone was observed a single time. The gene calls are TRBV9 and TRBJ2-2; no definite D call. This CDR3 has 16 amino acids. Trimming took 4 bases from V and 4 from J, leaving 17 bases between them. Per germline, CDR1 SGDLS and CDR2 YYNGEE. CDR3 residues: CASSSVLPSGTGELFF. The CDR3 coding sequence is TGTGCCAGCAGCTCAGTACTACCCTCGGGCACCGGGGAGCTGTTTTTT.

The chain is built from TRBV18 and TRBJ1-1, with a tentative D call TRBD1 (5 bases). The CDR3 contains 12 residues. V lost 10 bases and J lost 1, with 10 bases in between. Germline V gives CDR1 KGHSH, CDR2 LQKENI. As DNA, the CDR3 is TGTGCCACCACAACAGGGAACACTGAAGCTTTCTTT. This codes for CATTTGNTEAFF.